The 2 T cell receptor beta chains reported below all come from one sample, sequenced in a study of blood T cell repertoires in COVID-19. Assay: immunoSEQ multiplex PCR; the TCRdb copy retains only in-frame clones and omits some. The profile shows about 76,000 clones, over 70% of them singletons. Input material: peripheral blood. The source of these receptors is a man between 70 and 80 years old with acute or convalescent COVID-19.

This clone was detected only a few times. The CDR3 nucleotides are TGTGCCAGCAGCTCCCAGGTTGAAGCTTTCTTT. It is translated as CASSSQVEAFF. V gene TRBV7-9 combines with J gene TRBJ1-1; D is unclear. With 4 bases removed from V and 7 bases from J, the gap between germline ends came to 7 bases. Germline V gives CDR1 SEHNR, CDR2 FQNEAQ (reference sequence). The length of the CDR3 is 11 residues.

The CDR3 nucleotides read TGTGCCAGCAGCTTACGGTCCGTGGTCAATGAGCAGTTCTTC. Its translation is CASSLRSVVNEQFF. V gene TRBV11-3 combines with J gene TRBJ2-1; D remains unclear. The CDR3 has 14 amino acids. Germline values: CDR1 SGHNT, CDR2 YENEEA. V lost 2 bases to trimming and J lost 6 bases, with 11 bases between them.